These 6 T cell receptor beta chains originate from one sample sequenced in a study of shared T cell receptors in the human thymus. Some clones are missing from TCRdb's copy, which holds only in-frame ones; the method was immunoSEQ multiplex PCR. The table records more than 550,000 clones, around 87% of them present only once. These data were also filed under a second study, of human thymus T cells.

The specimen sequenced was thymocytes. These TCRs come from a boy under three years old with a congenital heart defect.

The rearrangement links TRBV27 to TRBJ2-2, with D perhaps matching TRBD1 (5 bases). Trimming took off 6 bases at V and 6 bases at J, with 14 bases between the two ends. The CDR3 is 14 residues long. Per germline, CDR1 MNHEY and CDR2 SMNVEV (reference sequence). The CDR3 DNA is TGTGCCAGCAGATACTCTAGGGGCGCCGGGGAGCTGTTTTTT. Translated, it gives CASRYSRGAGELFF.

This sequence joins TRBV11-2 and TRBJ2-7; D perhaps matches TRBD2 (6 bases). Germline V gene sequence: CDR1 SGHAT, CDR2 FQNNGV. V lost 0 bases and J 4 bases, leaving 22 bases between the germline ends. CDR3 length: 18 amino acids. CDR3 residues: CASSLDLRAGPSGYEQYF. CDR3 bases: TGTGCCAGCAGCTTAGATCTCCGTGCGGGGCCCTCGGGTTACGAGCAGTACTTC.

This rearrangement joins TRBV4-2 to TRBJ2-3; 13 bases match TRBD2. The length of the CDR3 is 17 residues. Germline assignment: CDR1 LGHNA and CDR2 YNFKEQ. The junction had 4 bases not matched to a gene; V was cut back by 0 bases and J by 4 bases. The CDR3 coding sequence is TGTGCCAGCAGCCAAGAGACTAGCGGGGGGTTCCCAGATACGCAGTATTTT. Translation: CASSQETSGGFPDTQYF.

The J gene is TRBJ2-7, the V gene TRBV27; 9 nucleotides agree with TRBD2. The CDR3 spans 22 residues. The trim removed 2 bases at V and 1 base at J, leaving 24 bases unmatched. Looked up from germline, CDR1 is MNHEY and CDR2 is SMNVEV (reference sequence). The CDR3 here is CASSLARFSGRIWVALSYEQYF. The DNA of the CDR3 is TGTGCCAGCAGTTTAGCCCGTTTTAGCGGGAGAATTTGGGTGGCTTTATCCTACGAGCAGTACTTC.

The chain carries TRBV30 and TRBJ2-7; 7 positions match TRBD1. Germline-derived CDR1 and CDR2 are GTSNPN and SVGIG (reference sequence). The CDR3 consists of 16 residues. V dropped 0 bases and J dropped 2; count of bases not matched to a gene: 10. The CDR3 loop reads CAWSVPMTGQTYEQYF. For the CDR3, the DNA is TGTGCCTGGAGTGTACCCATGACAGGGCAAACCTACGAGCAGTACTTC.

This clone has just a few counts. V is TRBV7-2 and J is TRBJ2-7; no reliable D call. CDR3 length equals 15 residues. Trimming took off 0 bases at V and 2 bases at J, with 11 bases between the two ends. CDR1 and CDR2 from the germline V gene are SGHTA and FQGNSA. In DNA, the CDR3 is TGTGCCAGCAGCTTAGCGGGCCTCCACGCCTACGAGCAGTACTTC. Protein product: CASSLAGLHAYEQYF.